Presented here are 29 T cell receptor beta chains from one specimen sequenced in a study of technical replicates of blood from several donors. The table came from immunoSEQ multiplex PCR; TCRdb's copy has only in-frame clones and leaves some out. The data contain more than 45,000 clones, 91% of them singletons. The sequenced sample was PBMCs. The receptor source for this set is a human donor in good health. Some clones in this sample may be carry-over from other donors' samples.

V usage is TRBV5-6 and J usage is TRBJ2-5; 8 positions agree with TRBD1. CDR3 length equals 14 residues. V shed 0 bases, J shed 3 bases, and the junction held 1 base outside the gene matches. Germline CDR1 reads SGHDT; CDR2 reads YYEEEE. Here the CDR3 reads CASSLVDREETQYF. DNA of the CDR3: TGTGCCAGCAGCTTGGTGGACAGGGAAGAGACCCAGTACTTC.

The count of this clone is one. The rearrangement uses TRBV27 and TRBJ2-1, with 7 bases aligning to TRBD1. The CDR3 is 16 amino acids. Germline V gene lookup returns CDR1 MNHEY and CDR2 SMNVEV (reference sequence). V was pared by 2 bases and J by 4 bases, with 8 bases of the junction left unmatched. CDR3 sequence reads: CASSLRSAGGYNEQFF. The CDR3 DNA reads as TGTGCCAGCAGTTTAAGGTCGGCAGGGGGTTACAATGAGCAGTTCTTC.

V is TRBV5-1 and J is TRBJ2-7, with 7 bases aligning to TRBD1. This CDR3 comprises 14 residues. Trimming at V came to 4 bases and at J to 3 bases, leaving 7 bases not matched to a gene. Looked up from germline, CDR1 is SGHRS and CDR2 is YFSETQ. CDR3 in DNA: TGCGCCAGCAGCCCCGGACAGGCCAACTACGAGCAGTACTTC. Amino acid sequence: CASSPGQANYEQYF.

This rearrangement joins TRBV7-7 to TRBJ2-2; D unresolved. The CDR3 contains 14 residues. Per the germline V gene, CDR1 is SSHAT and CDR2 is FNYEAQ (reference sequence). V lost 10 bases and J lost 1, with 13 bases in between. The CDR3 DNA reads TGTGCCACCAGTCAGACTCAGAACACCGGGGAGCTGTTTTTT. Residues: CATSQTQNTGELFF.

The chain joins TRBV7-2 to TRBJ1-2; D uncertain. The CDR3 has 16 amino acids. CDR1 is SGHTA, CDR2 FQGNSA, per germline. V lost 2 bases to trimming and J lost 2 bases, with 15 bases between them. This CDR3 reads CASSLPGLTSNYGYTF. CDR3 in DNA: TGTGCCAGCAGCTTACCAGGACTGACAAGCAACTATGGCTACACCTTC.

The chain carries TRBV6-5 and TRBJ2-7; TRBD2 matches 8 bases. Trimming cost V 6 bases and J 1 base; bases outside gene matches: 8. The CDR3 is made up of 15 amino acids. Germline lookup yields CDR1 MNHEY and CDR2 SVGAGI. CDR3 in DNA: TGTGCCAGCAGGACCGGACTAGCAGGGTCCTACGAGCAGTACTTC. Amino acid sequence: CASRTGLAGSYEQYF.

The chain combines TRBV6-5 with TRBJ2-1; 7 bases align to TRBD1. The CDR3 has 16 residues. Per germline, CDR1 MNHEY and CDR2 SVGAGI. The ends lost 0 bases at V and 10 bases at J; junction bases unmatched: 12. The CDR3 protein is CASSYSGQGDYYEQFF. In DNA, the CDR3 is TGTGCCAGCAGTTACTCAGGGCAGGGGGATTATTACGAGCAGTTCTTC.

A single count supports this clone. The V gene is TRBV7-3, the J gene TRBJ1-1; D is perhaps TRBD1 (6 bases). CDR1 is SGHTA and CDR2 is FQGTGA in the germline V gene. V was trimmed by 4 bases and J by 6 bases, leaving 9 bases between them. There are 12 residues in the CDR3. CDR3 in amino acids: CASSSQGSEAFF. The CDR3 DNA reads as TGTGCCAGCAGCTCCCAGGGGTCTGAAGCTTTCTTT. Variable domain in full (rest from reference TRBV7-3 and TRBJ1-1): GAGVSQTPSNKVTEKGKYVELRCDPISGHTALYWYRQSLGQGPEFLIYFQGTGAADDSGLPNDRFFAVRPEGSVSTLKIQRTERGDSAVYLCASSSQGSEAFFGQGTRLTVV.

V is TRBV18 and J is TRBJ1-1; no definite D call. The length of the CDR3 is 12 residues. Germline-derived CDR1 and CDR2 are KGHSH and LQKENI. The V gene lost 6 bases and the J gene lost 2 bases, with 7 bases spanning the gap. The chain's CDR3 is CASSPTNTEAFF. The CDR3 coding sequence is TGTGCCAGCTCCCCGACAAACACTGAAGCTTTCTTT.

The chain employs TRBV4-3 and TRBJ2-3; TRBD2 might be the D (7 bases). Germline V lookup: CDR1 LGHNA, CDR2 YSLEER. The CDR3 is 15 amino acids. V dropped 1 base and J dropped 2 bases, with 10 bases sitting between them. In DNA, the CDR3 is TGCGCCAGCAGCCAAGTGGGGGGGGCCACAGATACGCAGTATTTT. Its translation: CASSQVGGATDTQYF.

The chain joins TRBV15 to TRBJ1-2, with a possible D match to TRBD1 (6 bases). Germline CDR1 reads LNHNV; CDR2 reads YYDKDF (reference sequence). V was shortened by 0 bases and J by 8 bases, with 16 bases between the two germline ends. The CDR3 contains 15 residues. CDR3: CATSRDRGGASGYTF. In DNA, the CDR3 is TGTGCCACCAGCAGAGATCGAGGGGGGGCTAGCGGCTACACCTTC.

This rearrangement joins TRBV6-5 to TRBJ1-1; D not certain. Trimming removed 5 bases from V and 4 bases from J, with 11 bases in between. The V gene's germline CDR1 is MNHEY and CDR2 SVGAGI. The CDR3 contains 13 residues. The chain's CDR3 is CASSAGGVTEAFF. The CDR3 DNA is TGTGCCAGCAGTGCCGGCGGGGTCACTGAAGCTTTCTTT.

This rearrangement joins TRBV18 to TRBJ2-5; 8 nucleotides agree with TRBD1. The trim removed 4 bases at V and 6 bases at J, leaving 4 bases unmatched. Germline lookup yields CDR1 KGHSH and CDR2 LQKENI. There are 13 residues in the CDR3. CDR3 nucleotide sequence: TGTGCCAGCTCACTCGGGACAGGAAAGACCCAGTACTTC. Translated, it gives CASSLGTGKTQYF.

CDR3 amino acids: CASSLDSGLAGVEQYF. CDR3 DNA: TGTGCCAGCAGCTTAGATTCGGGACTAGCGGGAGTCGAGCAGTACTTC. V usage is TRBV7-9 and J usage is TRBJ2-7; 14 bases line up with TRBD2. V lost 1 base, J lost 6 bases, and 5 bases stayed unmatched. The CDR3 loop spans 16 amino acids. In germline, CDR1 is SEHNR, CDR2 FQNEAQ (reference sequence).

The genes are TRBV5-1 and TRBJ2-3, with TRBD2 matching over 8 bases. Per germline, CDR1 SGHRS and CDR2 YFSETQ. The CDR3 spans 14 residues. V trimming: 6 bases; J trimming: 5 bases; junction bases outside the gene matches: 8. The CDR3 coding sequence is TGCGCCAGCACCACGGGGGGGCTAAGAGATACGCAGTATTTT. It codes for CASTTGGLRDTQYF.

This clone was seen a few times. This chain connects TRBV7-2 to TRBJ1-4; no definite D call. The length of the CDR3 is 14 residues. Trimming took off 6 bases at V and 3 bases at J, with 11 bases between the two ends. Germline CDR1 SGHTA, CDR2 FQGNSA. This CDR3 is CASRSTVANEKLFF. The CDR3 DNA sequence: TGTGCCAGCAGGTCTACAGTGGCTAATGAAAAACTGTTTTTT.

The chain combines TRBV2 with TRBJ2-1; 11 bases align to TRBD2. Germline loops: CDR1 SNHLY, CDR2 FYNNEI. V lost 4 bases, J lost 2 bases, and 4 bases stayed unmatched. This CDR3 is built from 16 residues. In DNA form, the CDR3 reads TGTGCCAGCAGTGCCCAGACTAGCGGGGCCTACAATGAGCAGTTCTTC. Protein sequence: CASSAQTSGAYNEQFF.

The chain joins TRBV5-1 to TRBJ2-7; D may be TRBD2 (7 bases). From germline, CDR1 is SGHRS and CDR2 YFSETQ. The CDR3 has 14 amino acids. Trimming removed 4 bases at V and 5 bases at J, with 16 bases between. The CDR3 here is CASSGGGPGNEQYF. The CDR3 nucleotides are TGCGCCAGCAGCGGGGGGGGGCCAGGAAACGAGCAGTACTTC.

The rearrangement joins TRBV7-8 to TRBJ1-5; D is ambiguous. This CDR3 has 12 amino acids. V was clipped by 8 bases and J by 3 bases, with 8 bases between them. Germline CDR1 and CDR2: SGHVS and FQNEAQ. CDR3 in amino acids: CASRDPNQPQHF. CDR3 coding DNA: TGTGCCAGCCGGGATCCCAATCAGCCCCAGCATTTT.

The rearrangement joins TRBV4-1 to TRBJ2-7; D might be TRBD2 (5 bases). V was cut by 4 bases and J by 7 bases, with 20 bases left in between. This CDR3 contains 15 residues. Germline V lookup: CDR1 MGHRA, CDR2 YSYEKL. As DNA, the CDR3 is TGCGCCAGCAGCCCTGACCCGGGATCCCCGGGGGAGCAGTACTTC. Protein: CASSPDPGSPGEQYF.

The chain employs TRBV6-5 and TRBJ1-1, with TRBD1 matching over 10 bases. The CDR3 extends over 14 amino acids. V was pared by 7 bases and J by 7 bases, with 9 bases of the junction left unmatched. Germline V CDR1 and CDR2: MNHEY, SVGAGI. This chain's CDR3 is CASTMTGGGDEAFF. CDR3 coding DNA: TGTGCCAGCACCATGACAGGGGGCGGTGATGAAGCTTTCTTT.

This rearrangement joins TRBV6-5 to TRBJ1-6, with D tentatively TRBD1 (6 bases). Trimming cost V 6 bases and J 9 bases, with 12 bases left between them. CDR1 and CDR2 (germline): MNHEY, SVGAGI. This CDR3 is 13 amino acids long. CDR3 region: CASSTQGPSPLHF. The CDR3 coding sequence is TGTGCCAGCAGCACACAGGGACCTTCACCCCTCCACTTT.

As DNA, the CDR3 is TGCGCCAGCAGCTCGTGGGCTAGCGGGATCGGCGAGCAGTACTTC. Translating it yields CASSSWASGIGEQYF. The genes are TRBV5-1 and TRBJ2-7; 9 nucleotides align to TRBD2. The CDR3 loop spans 15 amino acids. The trim removed 3 bases at V and 6 bases at J, leaving 10 bases unmatched. Germline CDR1 and CDR2: SGHRS and YFSETQ.

The chain is built from TRBV6-4 and TRBJ1-1, with D possibly being TRBD1 (6 bases). Deletions cut 6 bases from V and 5 bases from J, with 13 bases between. This CDR3 is built from 13 residues. Germline CDR1 reads MRHNA; CDR2 reads SNTAGT. This CDR3 reads CASSRQDGTEAFF. The CDR3, as DNA: TGTGCCAGCAGCCGACAGGACGGAACTGAAGCTTTCTTT.

V gene TRBV6-5 combines with J gene TRBJ2-7; D perhaps matches TRBD2 (7 bases). V was trimmed by 3 bases and J by 3 bases, leaving 12 bases between them. The CDR3 length is 14 residues. CDR1 and CDR2 (germline): MNHEY, SVGAGI. The CDR3 region is CASSYRGGIYEQYF. Here the CDR3 DNA reads TGTGCCAGCAGTTATCGCGGGGGCATCTACGAGCAGTACTTC.

CDR3: CASKKTATGELFF. CDR3 nucleotides: TGTGCCAGCAAAAAGACAGCCACCGGGGAGCTGTTTTTT. V and J are TRBV7-8 and TRBJ2-2; possibly TRBD1 for D (5 bases). This CDR3 has 13 residues. V gave up 7 bases and J gave up 4 bases, with 10 bases separating them. CDR1 is SGHVS and CDR2 is FQNEAQ in the germline V gene.

CDR3 bases: TGTGCCAGCAGCCAAGAACGGCACAGGAACACTGAAGCTTTCTTT. Translation: CASSQERHRNTEAFF. This rearrangement joins TRBV4-2 to TRBJ1-1; D is unclear. Trimming took 0 bases from V and 1 from J, leaving 9 bases between them. The CDR3 is 15 amino acids. Germline CDR1 reads LGHNA; CDR2 reads YNFKEQ.

The chain has TRBV7-2 and TRBJ2-1; TRBD2 aligns across 9 bases. Looked up from germline, CDR1 is SGHTA and CDR2 is FQGNSA. The CDR3 loop spans 16 amino acids. Trimming at V came to 1 base and at J to 7 bases, leaving 8 bases not matched to a gene. CDR3 sequence reads: CASSLGLIAGANEQFF. DNA of the CDR3: TGTGCCAGCAGCTTAGGTTTGATAGCGGGAGCTAATGAGCAGTTCTTC.

The rearrangement links TRBV4-1 to TRBJ1-2; TRBD1 matches at 8 bases. The germline V gene encodes CDR1 MGHRA and CDR2 YSYEKL. The CDR3 loop spans 13 amino acids. The ends lost 4 bases at V and 3 bases at J; junction bases unmatched: 1. The CDR3 loop is CASSPGGDYGYTF. In nucleotides, the CDR3 is TGCGCCAGCAGCCCAGGGGGCGACTATGGCTACACCTTC.